This record covers a single T cell receptor beta chain. The study enrolled patients aged 18 to 65 with newly diagnosed hyperthyroidism of under 2 months' duration. Germline V gene sequence: CDR1 SNHLY, CDR2 FYNNEI. Between the trimmed V and J ends, which lost 2 bases and 1 base, there was a span of 11 bases. CDR3 length: 15 amino acids. This specimen comes from a study of T cells in Graves' hyperthyroidism and ophthalmopathy. Looking at the study overall: Blood from the periphery was taken at initial diagnosis, before any treatment.

It was RNA transcripts that yielded the amplified TCR beta CDR3 regions. When the TCR CDR3 underwent first-round RT-PCR, the HTBI primer set was used. TCRdb re-analysed the multiplex PCR reads in MiXCR, keeping a single row per CDR3 protein. The sample yields more than 550,000 distinct CDR3 sequences, roughly 20% seen once. The chain recombines TRBV2 with TRBJ1-1; D is ambiguous. The material sequenced was blood. This TCR was recovered from a woman aged 45 to 65 with Graves' hyperthyroidism that later progressed to Graves' ophthalmopathy. In DNA, the CDR3 is TGTGCCAGCAGTGAAAAGGCAACCGAGAACACTGAAGCTTTCTTT. Its translation is CASSEKATENTEAFF.